The rows below give T cell receptor beta chains drawn from one sample of a study of cytomegalovirus exposure and HLA in healthy donors. The protocol was immunoSEQ multiplex PCR, while the TCRdb copy is restricted to in-frame clones and leaves out a portion. This sample has tens of thousands of clones, with around 97% found just once. What was sequenced was PBMCs. These receptors all stem from a man younger than 35 in good health and CMV-seronegative. Each CDR3 is given with its conserved first and last residue. D genes are given only for firm matches. Not every row has a clone size; where given, it reads once, few, many or a size class.

V gene	J gene	D gene	clone size	CDR3 DNA	CDR3 protein
TRBV11-3	TRBJ2-6	TRBD1	.	TGTGCCAGCAGCCATTTTTGCCTACAGGGGAACGTCCTGACTTTC	CASSHFCLQGNVLTF
TRBV4-1	TRBJ2-7	TRBD2	.	TGCGCCAGCAGCCAAGAGCCAGCGGGGAGCTCCTACGAGCAGTACTTC	CASSQEPAGSSYEQYF
TRBV29-1	TRBJ2-3	.	.	TGCAGCGTTCAACACACAGATACGCAGTATTTT	CSVQHTDTQYF
TRBV9	TRBJ2-7	TRBD1	.	TGTGCCAGCAGCATCAGGGACAGCTCCTACGAGCAGTACTTC	CASSIRDSSYEQYF
TRBV11-2	TRBJ1-3	TRBD1	.	TGTGCCAGCAGCTTAAAGGAGGGGGCCCTCTCTGGAAACACCATATATTTT	CASSLKEGALSGNTIYF
TRBV4-1	TRBJ1-2	TRBD1	.	TGCGCCAGCAACAGGGGCGATACTATAGATGGCTACACCTTC	CASNRGDTIDGYTF
TRBV27	TRBJ2-7	TRBD2	.	TGTGCCAGCATGGGACTAAGGTACGAGCAGTACTTC	CASMGLRYEQYF
TRBV2	TRBJ2-7	.	few	TGTGCCAGCAGAGGCGGGGGCGATGAGCAGTACTTC	CASRGGGDEQYF
TRBV19	TRBJ1-4	.	.	TGTGCCAGTAGTTCCCGGGTCCCCGGAAGGGAAAAACTGTTTTTT	CASSSRVPGREKLFF
TRBV4-1	TRBJ2-2	.	.	TGCGCCAGCAGCCAAGGCGAAAGAGTCGCGGGGGAGCTGTTTTTT	CASSQGERVAGELFF
TRBV6-1	TRBJ1-1	.	.	TGTGCCAGCAGTGAGATAGGGAGGGAAACTGAAGCTTTCTTT	CASSEIGRETEAFF
TRBV7-6	TRBJ1-1	TRBD1	.	TGTGCCAGCAGCTTAGAGGGGACAGGGGGCACTGAAGCTTTCTTT	CASSLEGTGGTEAFF
TRBV7-8	TRBJ1-5	.	.	TGTGCCAGCAGCTTCGGGGGTGGTCAGCCCCAGCATTTT	CASSFGGGQPQHF
TRBV6-5	TRBJ1-5	TRBD1	.	TGTGCCAGCAGTCAGACAGGGTTAGGCAATCAGCCCCAGCATTTT	CASSQTGLGNQPQHF
TRBV18	TRBJ2-6	.	.	TGTGCCAGCTCGGCTGACAGGCTCTCTGGGGCCAACGTCCTGACTTTC	CASSADRLSGANVLTF
TRBV9	TRBJ2-7	.	.	TGTGCCAGCAGCGTAGGGCGGAACTCCTACGAGCAGTACTTC	CASSVGRNSYEQYF
TRBV19	TRBJ1-5	.	.	TGTGCCAGTAGTATGGACAGATACAATCAGCCCCAGCATTTT	CASSMDRYNQPQHF
TRBV6-1	TRBJ1-1	.	.	TGTGCCAGCAGGACAGGGAACACTGAAGCTTTCTTT	CASRTGNTEAFF
TRBV27	TRBJ1-1	TRBD1	.	TGTGCCAGCAGTTTAGAGGGGGCAAGAGGTGAAGCTTTCTTT	CASSLEGARGEAFF
TRBV11-2	TRBJ1-1	.	.	TGTGCCAGCAGCTTAGTTGGCACGAACACTGAAGCTTTCTTT	CASSLVGTNTEAFF
TRBV19	TRBJ1-1	TRBD1	.	TGTGCCAGTAGTACGCTTTACGGGACAGTCGTCATGAACACTGAAGCTTTCTTT	CASSTLYGTVVMNTEAFF
TRBV5-5	TRBJ2-7	.	.	TGTGCCAGCAGCTTGCGGGGATCCGACTACGAGCAGTACTTC	CASSLRGSDYEQYF
TRBV2	TRBJ2-7	.	.	TGTGCCAGCAGTGACATAAAGAGGGCAGTCTCCTACGAGCAGTACTTC	CASSDIKRAVSYEQYF
TRBV27	TRBJ1-3	.	.	TGTGCCAGCAGTTTGAGGGGGACTGGAAACACCATATATTTT	CASSLRGTGNTIYF
TRBV12-5	TRBJ1-1	.	.	TGTGCTAGTGGTTTGGTCCCGGGGGGGATGAACACTGAAGCTTTCTTT	CASGLVPGGMNTEAFF
TRBV25-1	TRBJ2-7	.	.	TGTGCCAGCACCGGGACTGTTACCTACGAGCAGTACTTC	CASTGTVTYEQYF
TRBV6-1	TRBJ1-1	TRBD1	.	TGTGCCAGCAGTGGGACAGGGGTGGACACTGAAGCTTTCTTT	CASSGTGVDTEAFF
TRBV5-4	TRBJ1-6	TRBD1	.	TGTGCCAGCAGCTACGGACAGGGTAATAATTCACCCCTCCACTTT	CASSYGQGNNSPLHF
TRBV5-1	TRBJ2-1	TRBD1	.	TGCGCCAGCAGCTTGGGGGGACAGACTTACAATGAGCAGTTCTTC	CASSLGGQTYNEQFF
TRBV7-2	TRBJ2-1	TRBD1	.	TGTGCCAGCAGCCCACGACAGGGGTCCCACAATGAGCAGTTCTTC	CASSPRQGSHNEQFF
TRBV10-3	TRBJ2-1	.	.	TGTGCCATCAGTGATCGGGTCAATGAGCAGTTCTTC	CAISDRVNEQFF
TRBV7-8	TRBJ1-1	TRBD1	.	TGTGCCAGCAGCTTAGTAAGGACAGGCGGCACTGAAGCTTTCTTT	CASSLVRTGGTEAFF
TRBV7-8	TRBJ2-6	.	.	TGTGCCAGCAGCTTAGAACACAGGGCTGGGGCCAACGTCCTGACTTTC	CASSLEHRAGANVLTF
TRBV6-6	TRBJ2-1	TRBD2	.	TGTGCCAGCAGTACCTCCGGGACTAGCGGGAGGTATGAGCAGTTCTTC	CASSTSGTSGRYEQFF
TRBV27	TRBJ2-7	.	.	TGTGCCAGCAGTTTATTAGGCAGGGCAGCGTCCGAGCAGTACTTC	CASSLLGRAASEQYF
TRBV29-1	TRBJ2-1	TRBD2	.	TGCAGCGTTGCGCTACTAGCGGGGCCCTACAATGAGCAGTTCTTC	CSVALLAGPYNEQFF
TRBV7-9	TRBJ2-7	TRBD1	.	TGTGCCAGCAGCACCGACAGGGGATCTGCCTACGAGCAGTACTTC	CASSTDRGSAYEQYF
TRBV6-1	TRBJ2-7	.	.	TGTGCCAGCAGTCATCCACCCGAGCAGTACTTC	CASSHPPEQYF
TRBV4-1	TRBJ2-6	.	.	TGCGCCAGCAGCCAAGGAATCAGCTCTGGGGCCAACGTCCTGACTTTC	CASSQGISSGANVLTF
TRBV2	TRBJ2-6	TRBD2	.	TGTGCCAGCAGTATCTCGGGAGGGCCCGGGGCCAACGTCCTGACTTTC	CASSISGGPGANVLTF
TRBV19	TRBJ2-7	.	.	TGTGCCAGACAGGGCTACGAGCAGTACTTC	CARQGYEQYF
TRBV5-3	TRBJ2-7	TRBD2	.	TGTGCCAGAAGCCCCACTCCGGTCCCGGGACTAGCGGGAGGGCCGTACGAGCAGTACTTC	CARSPTPVPGLAGGPYEQYF
TRBV9	TRBJ2-5	.	.	TGTGCCAGCAGCGTCCGCGGGAACCAAGAGACCCAGTACTTC	CASSVRGNQETQYF
TRBV6-4	TRBJ1-1	TRBD1	.	TGTGCCAGCAGTGTTCAACAGGGGACTGAAGCTTTCTTT	CASSVQQGTEAFF
TRBV6-1	TRBJ2-7	.	.	TGTGCCAGCAGTGAAGGGCAGGACTCCTACGAGCAGTACTTC	CASSEGQDSYEQYF
TRBV19	TRBJ1-2	TRBD1	.	TGTGCCAGTAGTATAGGCCGGGACAGGGAGATCTATGGCTACACCTTC	CASSIGRDREIYGYTF
TRBV5-1	TRBJ2-3	.	once	TGCGCCAGCAGCTTGGTGGGAGCCACGGATACGCAGTATTTT	CASSLVGATDTQYF
TRBV7-4	TRBJ1-6	.	.	TGTGCCAGCAGCTTACCGGTGAATTCACCCCTCCACTTT	CASSLPVNSPLHF
TRBV4-1	TRBJ1-6	.	once	TGCGCCAGCAGCCAAGAACACTCTAGGACACCCCTCCACTTT	CASSQEHSRTPLHF
TRBV18	TRBJ2-2	.	.	TGTGCCAGCTCACCCGGACTGCCGAACACCGGGGAGCTGTTTTTT	CASSPGLPNTGELFF
TRBV29-1	TRBJ2-7	TRBD1	once	TGCAGCGTTGGGGAACGGACAGGGCTTTCCTACGAGCAGTACTTC	CSVGERTGLSYEQYF
TRBV28	TRBJ1-1	.	.	TGTGCCAGCAGTCCCGTAGGGGCGGGAAAGAACACTGAAGCTTTCTTT	CASSPVGAGKNTEAFF
TRBV5-1	TRBJ2-5	.	.	TGCGCCAGCAGGGGCGGGGAGACCCAGTACTTC	CASRGGETQYF
TRBV29-1	TRBJ2-7	TRBD1	.	TGCAGCGCGGGACAGGGTCGGTACGAGCAGTACTTC	CSAGQGRYEQYF
TRBV6-5	TRBJ1-1	.	.	TGTGCCAGCAGTTACTATTCTGACACTGAAGCTTTCTTT	CASSYYSDTEAFF